These 8 T cell receptor beta chains were sequenced from one sample in a study of PD-1 blockade in classical Hodgkin lymphoma (dated by TCRdb to about 2020). Library preparation used the immunoSEQ multiplex PCR assay. TCRdb provides this immuneACCESS table in a form limited to in-frame rearrangements. Some clones are lacking; in checked studies, under half of them reflect an unresolved V gene, and why the rest are absent is not known. Here the sample has about 12,000 clones; 70% to 85% occur a single time. About 1.4% of the sample goes to the ten largest clones. The meaning of the sample's time point label: cycle 1 day 1 (C1D1), immediately before nivolumab initiation. Every trial patient had relapsed after autologous stem cell transplantation, and cohorts A, B and C differed in prior brentuximab vedotin exposure. Using a Miltenyi CD4+ T cell isolation kit, CD4+ T cells were purified from thawed PBMCs through magnetic negative selection.

Sequenced here: CD4+ T cells from blood, sampled at baseline. Every receptor here comes from a human donor with classical Hodgkin lymphoma.

This clone was counted a few times. The chain combines TRBV19 with TRBJ2-7; tentative D call: TRBD1 (6 bases). The V gene lost 5 bases and the J gene lost 6 bases, with 11 bases spanning the gap. CDR1 and CDR2 (germline): LNHDA, SQIVND (reference sequence). The CDR3 contains 12 residues. In DNA, the CDR3 is TGTGCCAGTAGTCCGACCAGGGGCGAGCAGTACTTC. This encodes CASSPTRGEQYF.

The chain has TRBV27 and TRBJ2-7; D perhaps matches TRBD1 (6 bases). This CDR3 has 15 amino acids. The germline gives CDR1 MNHEY, CDR2 SMNVEV (reference sequence). Trimming cost V 3 bases and J 4 bases, with 16 bases left between them. CDR3 in amino acids: CASSFTGLHRYEQYF. The CDR3 DNA reads TGTGCCAGCAGTTTTACAGGGCTACATAGGTACGAGCAGTACTTC.

V is TRBV18 and J is TRBJ2-7, with D uncertain. Germline CDR1 KGHSH, CDR2 LQKENI. With 3 bases removed from V and 0 bases from J, the gap between germline ends came to 9 bases. The CDR3 spans 14 residues. The CDR3 coding sequence is TGTGCCAGCTCACCGGTCACGACCTCCTACGAGCAGTACTTC. It is translated as CASSPVTTSYEQYF.

The chain combines TRBV5-1 with TRBJ2-7; D unclear. V shed 0 bases and J shed 2 bases, with 6 bases lying between them. Germline CDR1 reads SGHRS; CDR2 reads YFSETQ. This CDR3 is 13 amino acids long. The CDR3 bases are TGCGCCAGCAGCTTGGGCAGGACCTACGAGCAGTACTTC. It specifies CASSLGRTYEQYF.

The V call is TRBV7-2, the J call TRBJ1-5; D is possibly TRBD1 (6 bases). The ends were cut back, 2 bases at V and 10 bases at J, with 12 bases in the middle. The CDR3 is 13 residues long. Per the germline V gene, CDR1 is SGHTA and CDR2 is FQGNSA. CDR3 nucleotide sequence: TGTGCCAGCAGCTTAATAGGGGGAGGACCCCAGCATTTT. Translating gives CASSLIGGGPQHF.

The CDR3 nucleotides read TGTGCCAGCAGCCCCAGGGGTGCGGGCACAGATACGCAGTATTTT. Its translation: CASSPRGAGTDTQYF. The V call is TRBV7-9, the J call TRBJ2-3, with a possible D match to TRBD1 (6 bases). Germline CDR1 reads SEHNR; CDR2 reads FQNEAQ (reference sequence). This CDR3 has 15 residues. The V gene lost 5 bases and the J gene lost 1 base, with 13 bases spanning the gap.

The V gene is TRBV7-6, the J gene TRBJ1-4; TRBD1 is a possible D gene (6 bases). With 4 bases removed from V and 8 bases from J, the gap between germline ends came to 11 bases. Germline V gene sequence: CDR1 SGHVS, CDR2 FNYEAQ. There are 13 residues in the CDR3. The CDR3 nucleotides read TGTGCCAGCAGCTGGGAGGGGGGAGAAAAACTGTTTTTT. It is translated as CASSWEGGEKLFF. Using reference TRBV7-6 and TRBJ1-4 for the parts outside the CDR3, the full variable domain is GAGVSQSPRYKVTKRGQDVALRCDPISGHVSLYWYRQALGQGPEFLTYFNYEAQQDKSGLPNDRFSAERPEGSISTLTIQRTEQRDSAMYRCASSWEGGEKLFFGSGTQLSVL.

The V and J genes are TRBV6-5 and TRBJ1-1; D uncertain. This CDR3 comprises 16 residues. CDR1 is MNHEY and CDR2 is SVGAGI in the germline V gene. Trimming cost V 0 bases and J 1 base, with 12 bases left between them. The CDR3 region has the DNA TGTGCCAGCAGTTACTCGATGGTCTTTAAGAACACTGAAGCTTTCTTT. Translation: CASSYSMVFKNTEAFF.